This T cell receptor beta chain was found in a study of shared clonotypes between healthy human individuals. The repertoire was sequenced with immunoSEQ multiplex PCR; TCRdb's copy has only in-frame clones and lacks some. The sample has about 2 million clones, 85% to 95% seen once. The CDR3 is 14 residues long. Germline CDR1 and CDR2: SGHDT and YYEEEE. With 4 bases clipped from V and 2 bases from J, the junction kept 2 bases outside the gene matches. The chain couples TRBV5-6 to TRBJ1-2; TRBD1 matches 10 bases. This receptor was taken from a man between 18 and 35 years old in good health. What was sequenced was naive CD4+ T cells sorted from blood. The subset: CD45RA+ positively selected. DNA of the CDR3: TGTGCCAGCAGCCCGACAGGGGGCAACTATGGCTACACCTTC. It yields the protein CASSPTGGNYGYTF.